These T cell receptor beta chains were read from a single sample in a study of blood T cell repertoires in COVID-19. Sequenced by immunoSEQ multiplex PCR; TCRdb stores in-frame clones only, minus some. The data contain 150,000 to 200,000 clones, under 85% of them singletons. Material for sequencing was peripheral blood. These receptors all stem from an older man who had recovered from COVID-19. Each CDR3 is given with its conserved first and last residue. Each record gives: D gene, V gene, clone size, J gene, CDR3 DNA, CDR3 protein. D genes are given only for firm matches. Some rows mark clone size as missing; the rest say once, few, many or name a class of expanded clone.

>TRBD1|TRBV28|-|TRBJ1-2
TGTGCCAGCAGTGCAACCTACAGGGGGCGGGATGGCTACACCTTC
CASSATYRGRDGYTF
>-|TRBV6-5|-|TRBJ2-5
TGTGCCAGCAGCCCGGGGGACGCACAAGAGACCCAGTACTTC
CASSPGDAQETQYF
>TRBD2|TRBV25-1|-|TRBJ2-2
TGTGCCAGCAGCTACACAGCGGGAGGCCTTTCCGGGGAGCTGTTTTTT
CASSYTAGGLSGELFF
>TRBD2|TRBV18|-|TRBJ2-1
TGTGCCAGCTCACCCGCGGGGGGGCAGAACAATGAGCAGTTCTTC
CASSPAGGQNNEQFF
>-|TRBV3-1/TRBV3-2|-|TRBJ1-2
TGTGCCAGCAGCCAAGCAGGCTCTGGTGGCTACACCTTC
CASSQAGSGGYTF
>TRBD2|TRBV5-1|-|TRBJ2-3
TGCGCCAGCAGCTATCTAGCGGGAGTGGCAGATACGCAGTATTTT
CASSYLAGVADTQYF
>TRBD1|TRBV7-2|-|TRBJ2-7
TGTGCCAGCAGCTCCACAGGGGAATTCTACGAGCAGTACTTC
CASSSTGEFYEQYF
>-|TRBV18|few|TRBJ2-7
TGTGCCAGCTCGCCCCAAAAGGCGGACTACGAGCAGTACTTC
CASSPQKADYEQYF
>TRBD2|TRBV28|-|TRBJ2-1
TGTGCCAGCAGTTTTCGGGCTAGCGGGAGACCTGAGCAGTTCTTC
CASSFRASGRPEQFF
>-|TRBV28|-|TRBJ1-2
TGTGCCAGCTCAGGCCCACGGAGGGGCTACACCTTC
CASSGPRRGYTF
>-|TRBV30|few|TRBJ2-1
TGTGCCTGGAGTCAGGGACTGGGATCCTACAATGAGCAGTTCTTC
CAWSQGLGSYNEQFF
>TRBD1|TRBV9|-|TRBJ2-1
TGTGCCAGCAGCGCCCGGGACAGGCGCTCCTACAATGAGCAGTTCTTC
CASSARDRRSYNEQFF
>TRBD2|TRBV7-2|once|TRBJ2-7
TGTGCCAGCAGCTCTAGCGGGAGGGAGAGCTACGAGCAGTACTTC
CASSSSGRESYEQYF
>-|TRBV28|-|TRBJ1-4
TGTGCCAGCAGTCTCAGGATGTCCGAAAAACTGTTTTTT
CASSLRMSEKLFF
>TRBD1|TRBV27|once|TRBJ2-7
TGTGCCAGCAGCTCAGGGGGCAGGTACGAGCAGTACTTC
CASSSGGRYEQYF
>TRBD2|TRBV10-2|-|TRBJ2-7
TGCGCCAGCAAAATGGGACTAGCGGGGAACTACGAGCAGTACTTC
CASKMGLAGNYEQYF
>-|TRBV29-1|-|TRBJ2-4
TGCAGCGTTGGAGACCGCGCGGGTAGGGACATTCAGTACTTC
CSVGDRAGRDIQYF
>TRBD2|TRBV27|-|TRBJ2-1
TGTGCCAGCAGTTCCCAGACTAGCGGGAGTGGCAATGAGCAGTTCTTC
CASSSQTSGSGNEQFF
>-|TRBV28|once|TRBJ2-7
TGTGCCAGCAGGGGTCCAGGGTCGTACGAGCAGTACTTC
CASRGPGSYEQYF
>TRBD1|TRBV5-4|-|TRBJ1-2
TGTGCCAGCAGCTTGGGGAGGACAGGTGGAAGGTATGGCTACACCTTC
CASSLGRTGGRYGYTF
>-|TRBV4-3|-|TRBJ1-2
TGCGCCAGCAGCCAGGGTCAGGGTCCCACTGGCTACACCTTC
CASSQGQGPTGYTF
>TRBD1|TRBV6-5|-|TRBJ2-7
TGTGCCACTACCCCCCGGACAGGGTCCTCCTACGAGCAGTACTTC
CATTPRTGSSYEQYF
>-|TRBV3-1/TRBV3-2|-|TRBJ2-1
TGTGCCAGCAGCGACGAGAAGCTGGCAGGAGAGCAGTTCTTC
CASSDEKLAGEQFF
>-|TRBV7-3|-|TRBJ2-6
TGTGCCAGCAGCTTAGACAGTCACTATTCCTCTGGGGCCAACGTCCTGACTTTC
CASSLDSHYSSGANVLTF
>TRBD1|TRBV28|few|TRBJ1-5
TGTGCCAGCAGCACTGGGACAGGTCTCAATCAGCCCCAGCATTTT
CASSTGTGLNQPQHF
>-|TRBV5-1|-|TRBJ1-2
TGCGCCAGCAGCTTGGAACAGGGAACCTACACCTTC
CASSLEQGTYTF
>-|TRBV3-1/TRBV3-2|-|TRBJ1-5
TGTGCCAGCAGCCCATTGGGTTTGAGGGGGCAGCCCCAGCATTTT
CASSPLGLRGQPQHF
>-|TRBV27|few|TRBJ2-7
TGTGCCAGCCGGGACATCTCCTACGAGCAGTACTTC
CASRDISYEQYF
>TRBD1|TRBV5-1|-|TRBJ2-6
TGCGCCAGCAGTTCTGAGGGGGCAGTGGCTTTCTCTGGGGCCAACGTCCTGACTTTC
CASSSEGAVAFSGANVLTF
>TRBD2|TRBV6-1|-|TRBJ2-1
TGTGCCAGCAGTGCCCGAGGACTAGCGGGAGACATAAGCGATTTCTTC
CASSARGLAGDISDFF
>TRBD1|TRBV6-5|-|TRBJ1-2
TGTGCCAGCAGTAGGACAGGTCCAGGCTATGGCTACACCTTC
CASSRTGPGYGYTF
>TRBD1|TRBV5-1|-|TRBJ2-7
TGCGCCAGCTCAAAAATACCCGGGACAGGGACGGGTGAGCAGTACTTC
CASSKIPGTGTGEQYF
>TRBD1|TRBV19|-|TRBJ2-2
TGTGCCAGTCGGGACAGGGTTTCTGGGGAGCTGTTTTTT
CASRDRVSGELFF
>TRBD2|TRBV27|-|TRBJ2-7
TGTGCCGGACTAGCTTTAGTCTACGAGCAGTACTTC
CAGLALVYEQYF
>TRBD1|TRBV7-9|few|TRBJ1-4
TGTGCCAGCAGCTTAGGGGACAGTAATGAAAAACTGTTTTTT
CASSLGDSNEKLFF
>TRBD2|TRBV7-2|few|TRBJ2-1
TGTGCCAGCAGCTTAGGCCTAGCGGGAGGGCTTAATGAGCAGTTCTTC
CASSLGLAGGLNEQFF
>TRBD1|TRBV7-9|-|TRBJ1-5
TGTGCCAGCAGCTTAGGGACAGGGACCAATCAGCCCCAGCATTTT
CASSLGTGTNQPQHF
>TRBD2|TRBV2|few|TRBJ2-7
TGTGCCAGTAGCGGGGGGAACTACGAGCAGTACTTC
CASSGGNYEQYF
>-|TRBV4-3|-|TRBJ1-3
TGCGCCAGCAGCCAGGATCGGCTACGGGGTGGAAACACCATATATTTT
CASSQDRLRGGNTIYF
>-|TRBV29-1|-|TRBJ1-1
TGCAGCGTTGGTGCGCGGGGGGGGTTGAGCACTGAAGCTTTCTTT
CSVGARGGLSTEAFF
>-|TRBV18|-|TRBJ2-3
TGTGCCAGCTCACCACTGCAGGGCGCCACAGATACGCAGTATTTT
CASSPLQGATDTQYF
>TRBD1|TRBV7-9|-|TRBJ2-7
TGTGCCAGCAGCTCGAGACAGGGTATTTACGAGCAGTACTTC
CASSSRQGIYEQYF
>TRBD2|TRBV7-3|-|TRBJ2-1
TGTGCCAGCAGCTCCCGCGGGAGGAATGAGCAGTTCTTC
CASSSRGRNEQFF
>-|TRBV30|-|TRBJ2-7
TGTGCCTGGAACAAACCCCGGGACTCCACCTACGAGCAGTACTTC
CAWNKPRDSTYEQYF
>TRBD2|TRBV4-3|-|TRBJ2-1
TGCGCCAGCAGCCCGCGACTAGCGGGCAATGAGCAGTTCTTC
CASSPRLAGNEQFF
>TRBD2|TRBV7-9|-|TRBJ2-1
TGTGCCAGCAGCTTAGTCCTCTTAGCGGGGGAGCCCTACAATGAGCAGTTCTTC
CASSLVLLAGEPYNEQFF
>TRBD2|TRBV3-1/TRBV3-2|-|TRBJ2-7
TGTGCCAGCAGTTCGGGACTAGCGGGGATCTACGAGCAGTACTTC
CASSSGLAGIYEQYF
>TRBD1|TRBV5-4|-|TRBJ1-6
TGTGCCAGCAGCTCGGACCGAACAGGGGAAGGAATTTCACCCCTCCACTTT
CASSSDRTGEGISPLHF
>-|TRBV7-9|-|TRBJ2-6
TGTGCCAGCAGGCGGTCGGGACTCCTGCTCTCTGGGGCCAACGTCCTGACTTTC
CASRRSGLLLSGANVLTF
>-|TRBV6-5|-|TRBJ1-5
TGTGCCAGCAGGTCAACAGGGATAGGCAATCAGCCCCAGCATTTT
CASRSTGIGNQPQHF